The following is a T cell receptor (beta chain) sequence with its context. Its target is not known. This sample was taken from a study of T cell repertoires in ileal Crohn's disease. General study results and limits: Clonality above 26.8% at surgery always came with endoscopic recurrence. Clonal expansions were more frequent in active smokers than non-smokers at surgery.

Time point noted: neoterminal ileum biopsy at postoperative endoscopy, about 6 months after surgery. Here immunoSEQ multiplex PCR was the method, and the copy in TCRdb shows in-frame clones only, minus some. The sample contains about 4,500 clones, roughly 82% of which appear only once. The clonotype comes from an adult with Crohn's disease. Input material: ileal tissue.

CDR3 in DNA: TGTGCCAGCAGCCCAAGGGGGGATCGCGACGAGCAGTACTTC. The encoded protein is CASSPRGDRDEQYF. The chain couples TRBV9 to TRBJ2-7; D may be TRBD1 or TRBD2 (6 bases each). This CDR3 is 14 amino acids long. The germline V and J ends were trimmed by 4 bases and 5 bases, with 16 bases remaining between them. Germline CDR1 is SGDLS and CDR2 is YYNGEE. Complete variable domain (other parts from reference TRBV9 and TRBJ2-7): DSGVTQTPKHLITATGQRVTLRCSPRSGDLSVYWYQQSLDQGLQFLIQYYNGEERAKGNILERFSAQQFPDLHSELNLSSLELGDSALYFCASSPRGDRDEQYFGPGTRLTVT.